This TCR beta chain derives from a study of blood T cell repertoires in COVID-19. The assay was immunoSEQ multiplex PCR, and TCRdb's table has in-frame clones only and misses some. The table has fewer than 500,000 clones, 80% to 90% seen once. Germline CDR1 GTSNPN, CDR2 SVGIG (reference sequence). Trimming left V 1 base short and J 4 bases short, with 13 bases between. This CDR3 contains 15 residues. This TCR was recovered from a woman younger than 45 with acute or convalescent COVID-19. The sequenced sample was peripheral blood. V gene TRBV30 combines with J gene TRBJ1-4, with D perhaps matching TRBD1 (5 bases). The CDR3 sequence: CAWSDVGRDNEKLFF. The CDR3 nucleotides are TGTGCCTGGAGTGACGTGGGCAGGGATAATGAAAAACTGTTTTTT.